Listed here are 26 T cell receptor beta chains from one sample, sequenced in a study of Ad26.COV2.S vaccination and SARS-CoV-2 variants. Repertoires were generated with immunoSEQ multiplex PCR, while TCRdb's copy carries only in-frame clones and drops some. The sample has some 460,000 clones; about nine tenths are singletons. The treatment is: around 19 received Ad26.COV2.S at low or high dose, single or two shots; about 5 received placebo; per-sample allocation not given. Material that was analyzed had been drawn on day 63 after the first vaccine or placebo injection. The material was peripheral blood, obtained in a trial of Ad26.COV2.S vaccine versus placebo. Source of these receptors: a person between 18 and 60 years old who received the Ad26.COV2.S COVID-19 vaccine or a placebo.

The V call is TRBV6-6, the J call TRBJ2-4, with TRBD1 matching 11 bases. Losses at the gene ends were 5 bases for V and 6 bases for J; bases not matched to a gene: 12. This CDR3 has 17 residues. Germline CDR1 reads MNHNY; CDR2 reads SVGAGI (reference sequence). The CDR3 here is CASSLLRTGGKGNIQYF. Written as DNA, the CDR3 is TGTGCCAGCAGTCTCTTAAGGACAGGGGGCAAGGGAAACATTCAGTACTTC.

This chain links TRBV10-2 with TRBJ2-5; D is unclear. Trimming left V 6 bases short and J 0 bases short, with 2 bases between. CDR3 length: 11 residues. CDR1 and CDR2 from the germline V gene are WSHSY and SAAADI. As DNA, the CDR3 is TGCGCCAGCAGACACCAAGAGACCCAGTACTTC. This translates into CASRHQETQYF.

The J gene is TRBJ2-1, the V gene TRBV4-1, with TRBD2 matching over 8 bases. From germline, CDR1 is MGHRA and CDR2 YSYEKL. The ends lost 1 base at V and 9 bases at J; junction bases unmatched: 2. CDR3 size: 13 residues. The CDR3 DNA reads TGCGCCAGCAGCCAAGTAGCGGGGTTTGAGCAGTTCTTC. Amino acids: CASSQVAGFEQFF.

The chain carries TRBV6-5 and TRBJ1-1; D is unresolved. The CDR3 runs 13 residues. CDR1 is MNHEY, CDR2 SVGAGI, per germline. The V and J ends lost 4 bases and 7 bases respectively, with 13 bases between them. As DNA, the CDR3 is TGTGCCAGCAGTTCTCCCCTGATCATTGAAGCTTTCTTT. Translating gives CASSSPLIIEAFF.

This chain joins TRBV27 and TRBJ1-5; D remains ambiguous. This CDR3 contains 13 residues. CDR1 MNHEY and CDR2 SMNVEV come from the germline V gene (reference sequence). Trimming removed 6 bases at V and 4 bases at J, with 10 bases between. CDR3: CASRRGENQPQHF. The CDR3, as DNA: TGTGCCAGCAGACGCGGGGAAAATCAGCCCCAGCATTTT.

This chain links TRBV19 with TRBJ2-3, with TRBD1 matching over 8 bases. Germline-derived CDR1 and CDR2 are LNHDA and SQIVND (reference sequence). The length of the CDR3 is 15 residues. The ends lost 7 bases at V and 1 base at J; junction bases unmatched: 7. The CDR3 nucleotides are TGTGCCAGTACCGGAGGACAGGGTGGCACAGATACGCAGTATTTT. This codes for CASTGGQGGTDTQYF.

This clone was counted once. V usage is TRBV28 and J usage is TRBJ2-3; D not certain. Germline CDR1 is MDHEN and CDR2 is SYDVKM. V shed 6 bases and J shed 1 base, with 14 bases lying between them. This CDR3 comprises 15 residues. The CDR3 region is CASSTSGRRTDTQYF. In DNA, the CDR3 is TGTGCCAGCAGCACTTCGGGCAGACGCACAGATACGCAGTATTTT.

V and J are TRBV11-2 and TRBJ2-5; the match to TRBD2 covers 11 bases. V shed 7 bases, J shed 1 base, and the junction held 11 bases outside the gene matches. This CDR3 has 17 amino acids. CDR1 and CDR2 (germline): SGHAT, FQNNGV. As DNA, the CDR3 is TGTGCCAGCACCCTCCAGGCCGGGACTAGCGGCCAAGAGACCCAGTACTTC. This gives the protein CASTLQAGTSGQETQYF.

The rearrangement joins TRBV3-1 (or the pseudogene TRBV3-2) to TRBJ2-2, with a tentative D call TRBD1 (5 bases). The CDR3 has 14 amino acids. The V and J ends lost 7 bases and 3 bases respectively, with 12 bases between them. The germline V gene has CDR1 LGHDT and CDR2 YNNKEL (reference sequence). The CDR3 is CASMWKGHTGELFF. The DNA of the CDR3 is TGTGCCAGCATGTGGAAGGGGCACACCGGGGAGCTGTTTTTT.

The rearrangement uses TRBV7-9 and TRBJ1-2; D remains unclear. Germline V gene lookup returns CDR1 SEHNR and CDR2 FQNEAQ (reference sequence). Trimming shortened V by 3 bases and J by 8 bases, and 16 bases separated the two germline ends. This CDR3 is 14 amino acids long. The CDR3 region has the DNA TGTGCCAGCAGCTTCCCCCTCGGAGGTAGAGGCTACACCTTC. Protein sequence: CASSFPLGGRGYTF.

On this clone: Germline and junction disagree at one end, which may indicate a read error. This rearrangement joins TRBV7-7 to TRBJ2-2; D ambiguous. CDR3 length: 13 residues. Looked up from germline, CDR1 is SSHAT and CDR2 is FNYEAQ (reference sequence). The CDR3 protein is CASSLDATGELFF. Here the CDR3 DNA reads TGTGCTAGCAGCTTAGATGCGACCGGGGAGCTGTTTTTT.

The rearrangement uses TRBV4-1 and TRBJ1-1; D might be TRBD1 (6 bases). Germline CDR1 MGHRA, CDR2 YSYEKL. The CDR3 covers 16 residues. Trimming shortened V by 1 base and J by 3 bases, and 15 bases separated the two germline ends. The CDR3 here is CASSQVGTYTYTEAFF. The CDR3 DNA is TGCGCCAGCAGCCAAGTGGGGACATACACCTACACTGAAGCTTTCTTT.

As concerns this clone: Its ends do not fully match the called genes, so a read error is possible. The gene calls are TRBV6-5 and TRBJ2-7, with 7 bases lining up with TRBD2. This CDR3 comprises 14 residues. Per the germline V gene, CDR1 is MNHEY and CDR2 is SVGAGI. The CDR3 protein is CASRGAGLSHEQYF. Written as DNA, the CDR3 is TGTGCCAGCAGAGGAGCGGGACTCTCCCACGAGCAGTACTTC.

This chain connects TRBV18 to TRBJ2-6; TRBD2 might be the D (5 bases). The ends were cut back, 0 bases at V and 4 bases at J, with 13 bases in the middle. CDR3 length: 17 amino acids. The germline CDR1 and CDR2 sequences are KGHSH and LQKENI. The CDR3: CASSPPGVRVGANVLTF. DNA of the CDR3: TGTGCCAGCTCACCACCGGGTGTGCGGGTCGGGGCCAACGTCCTGACTTTC.

This clone has just a few counts. Other DNA sequences from this sample encode an identical CDR3 as well. V and J are TRBV7-9 and TRBJ2-3, with D perhaps matching TRBD1 (7 bases). The CDR3 covers 13 residues. Germline CDR1 and CDR2: SEHNR and FQNEAQ (reference sequence). With 4 bases removed from V and 3 bases from J, the gap between germline ends came to 8 bases. The CDR3: CASSSGGTDTQYF. The CDR3 bases are TGTGCCAGCAGCTCAGGGGGGACAGATACGCAGTATTTT.

The rearrangement joins TRBV19 to TRBJ1-5; perhaps TRBD1 as D (6 bases). Trimming left V 9 bases short and J 2 bases short, with 14 bases between. The V gene's germline CDR1 is LNHDA and CDR2 SQIVND (reference sequence). The CDR3 is 14 residues long. DNA of the CDR3: TGTGCCAGCCACACAGGGTTTGGCAATCAGCCCCAGCATTTT. It codes for CASHTGFGNQPQHF.

The chain recombines TRBV4-1 with TRBJ1-1, with D possibly TRBD1 on 6 matching bases. The V gene's germline CDR1 is MGHRA and CDR2 YSYEKL. Deletions cut 6 bases from V and 3 bases from J, with 17 bases between. The length of the CDR3 is 15 residues. In DNA, the CDR3 is TGCGCCAGCAGACCCCTTGGGGGGCAAGACACTGAAGCTTTCTTT. It codes for CASRPLGGQDTEAFF.

The chain joins TRBV14 to TRBJ2-1; 14 bases match TRBD2. The CDR3 is 21 amino acids. Germline CDR1 SGHDN, CDR2 FVKESK. V gave up 0 bases and J gave up 0 bases; unmatched junction bases: 10. The CDR3 bases are TGTGCCAGCAGCCAAGATCAGGCCGGACTAGCGGGAGGCTCCTCCTACAATGAGCAGTTCTTC. Protein product: CASSQDQAGLAGGSSYNEQFF.

This clone was detected only a few times. The chain is built from TRBV16 and TRBJ1-1, with D uncertain. The V gene lost 4 bases and the J gene lost 4 bases, with 16 bases spanning the gap. The CDR3 loop spans 15 amino acids. Germline V gives CDR1 KGHSY, CDR2 FQNENV. CDR3 sequence (DNA): TGTGCCAGCAGCCCATCCTGGACGGACCTCACTGAAGCTTTCTTT. It yields the protein CASSPSWTDLTEAFF.

The chain couples TRBV25-1 to TRBJ2-6; D is undetermined. Trimming removed 5 bases at V and 3 bases at J, with 8 bases between. Germline V gene data show CDR1 as MGHDK and CDR2 as SYGVNS. This CDR3 is built from 14 residues. This CDR3 reads CASSIPGGANVLTF. The CDR3 DNA is TGTGCCAGCAGTATCCCAGGTGGGGCCAACGTCCTGACTTTC.

The chain couples TRBV19 to TRBJ2-1; D is perhaps TRBD1 (5 bases). V lost 4 bases and J lost 5, with 15 bases in between. Germline CDR1 reads LNHDA; CDR2 reads SQIVND (reference sequence). This CDR3 is built from 15 residues. DNA for the CDR3: TGTGCCAGTAGTAACCAGGGCTACTGGGACAATGAGCAGTTCTTC. Its protein product is CASSNQGYWDNEQFF.

The chain employs TRBV30 and TRBJ1-1; D is uncertain. Looked up from germline, CDR1 is GTSNPN and CDR2 is SVGIG (reference sequence). The CDR3 contains 15 residues. Trimming took 3 bases from V and 2 from J, leaving 16 bases between them. CDR3 bases: TGTGCCTGGAGACTCATTCTTGGGCACAACACTGAAGCTTTCTTT. The encoded protein is CAWRLILGHNTEAFF.

J is TRBJ2-1 and V is TRBV7-2, with 12 bases fitting TRBD2. The CDR3 is made up of 15 amino acids. CDR1 and CDR2 (germline): SGHTA, FQGNSA. Trimming cost V 3 bases and J 7 bases; bases outside gene matches: 4. The CDR3 sequence is CASSFKTSGRNEQFF. As DNA, the CDR3 is TGTGCCAGCAGCTTCAAGACTAGCGGGAGAAATGAGCAGTTCTTC. The complete variable domain, with remaining parts taken from reference TRBV7-2 and TRBJ2-1, reads GAGVSQSPSNKVTEKGKDVELRCDPISGHTALYWYRQSLGQGLEFLIYFQGNSAPDKSGLPSDRFSAERTGGSVSTLTIQRTQQEDSAVYLCASSFKTSGRNEQFFGPGTRLTVL.

The rearrangement joins TRBV4-1 to TRBJ1-5; D is perhaps TRBD1 (5 bases). The CDR3 runs 15 residues. V was trimmed by 0 bases and J by 0 bases, leaving 6 bases between them. CDR1 MGHRA and CDR2 YSYEKL come from the germline V gene. In DNA, the CDR3 is TGCGCCAGCAGCCAAGAAAGGGGTAGCAATCAGCCCCAGCATTTT. This sequence encodes CASSQERGSNQPQHF.

The chain links TRBV19 to TRBJ1-5; D ambiguous. Trimming took 9 bases from V and 5 from J, leaving 11 bases between them. Germline CDR1 LNHDA, CDR2 SQIVND (reference sequence). The CDR3 is made up of 12 amino acids. The CDR3 is CASREVYQPQHF. The CDR3 nucleotides are TGTGCCAGCCGGGAGGTATATCAGCCCCAGCATTTT.

The V call is TRBV7-8, the J call TRBJ1-6, with D unclear. The V end was cut by 8 bases, the J end by 3 bases, with 8 bases between. The CDR3 is 13 amino acids. Germline CDR1 and CDR2: SGHVS and FQNEAQ. The CDR3 coding sequence is TGTGCCAGCCGGATGAACTATAATTCACCCCTCCACTTT. This sequence encodes CASRMNYNSPLHF.